Reported below is one TCR beta chain. Generated by immunoSEQ multiplex PCR, the TCRdb table keeps only in-frame clones and is missing some. The top ten clones hold 1.5% to 2% of a sample with roughly 49,000 clones, around 84% of them seen once. The entry originates in a study of OX40 agonist ivuxolimab in advanced cancers. This clonotype was sampled from an adult with an advanced solid tumor such as melanoma, head and neck, liver or kidney cancer. This sample comprised CD4+ or CD8+ T cells sorted from blood, obtained in a trial of the OX40 agonist ivuxolimab.

CDR3 DNA sequence: TGTGCCAGCAGTTTAGTAAGGAGCTCCTATGGCTACACCTTC. Residues: CASSLVRSSYGYTF. The chain combines TRBV28 with TRBJ1-2, with D uncertain. Germline V CDR1 and CDR2: MDHEN, SYDVKM. Trimming removed 2 bases from V and 4 bases from J, with 11 bases in between. This CDR3 spans 14 amino acids.